This T cell receptor (beta chain) comes out of a study of beta chain features in type 1 diabetes. Study-wide results and caveats: People with Type 1 diabetes carried modestly yet significantly shorter TCRB CDR3s in all four CD4+ subsets.

In the case of this clone: The antigen remains unidentified.

Expressed TCRB transcripts got sequenced, as all isolated RNA was reverse transcribed. The assay was immunoSEQ multiplex PCR, and TCRdb's table has in-frame clones only and misses some. The repertoire holds a few hundred thousand clones, around 25% seen once, with roughly 0.011% in the top ten. The V end was cut by 0 bases, the J end by 9 bases, with 12 bases between. This CDR3 contains 14 residues. CDR1 is LNHNV and CDR2 is YYDKDF in the germline V gene (reference sequence). This TCR was sampled from a woman in her twenties or thirties with type 1 diabetes. The sequencing sample was made of naive CD4+ T cells from blood. The V gene is TRBV15, the J gene TRBJ2-1; perhaps TRBD1 as D (5 bases). Written as DNA, the CDR3 is TGTGCCACCAGCAGAGATAGGGGCCCGCGTGAGCAGTTCTTC. Amino acid sequence: CATSRDRGPREQFF.